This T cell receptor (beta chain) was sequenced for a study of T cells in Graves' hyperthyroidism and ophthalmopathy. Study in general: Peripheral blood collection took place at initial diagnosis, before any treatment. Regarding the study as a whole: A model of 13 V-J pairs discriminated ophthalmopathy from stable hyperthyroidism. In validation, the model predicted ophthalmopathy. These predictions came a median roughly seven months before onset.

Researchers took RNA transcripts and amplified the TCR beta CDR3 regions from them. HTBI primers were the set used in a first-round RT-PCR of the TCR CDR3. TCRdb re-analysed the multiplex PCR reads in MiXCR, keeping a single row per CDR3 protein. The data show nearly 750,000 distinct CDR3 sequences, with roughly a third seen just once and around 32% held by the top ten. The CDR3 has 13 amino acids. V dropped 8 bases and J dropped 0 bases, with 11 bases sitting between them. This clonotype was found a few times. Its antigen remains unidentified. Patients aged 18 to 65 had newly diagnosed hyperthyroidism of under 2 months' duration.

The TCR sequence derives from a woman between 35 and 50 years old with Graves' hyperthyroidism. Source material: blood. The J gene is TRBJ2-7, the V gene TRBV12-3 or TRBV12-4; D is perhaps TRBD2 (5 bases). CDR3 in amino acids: CASSPEDSYEQYF. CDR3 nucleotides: TGTGCCAGCTCACCGGAGGACTCCTACGAGCAGTACTTC.